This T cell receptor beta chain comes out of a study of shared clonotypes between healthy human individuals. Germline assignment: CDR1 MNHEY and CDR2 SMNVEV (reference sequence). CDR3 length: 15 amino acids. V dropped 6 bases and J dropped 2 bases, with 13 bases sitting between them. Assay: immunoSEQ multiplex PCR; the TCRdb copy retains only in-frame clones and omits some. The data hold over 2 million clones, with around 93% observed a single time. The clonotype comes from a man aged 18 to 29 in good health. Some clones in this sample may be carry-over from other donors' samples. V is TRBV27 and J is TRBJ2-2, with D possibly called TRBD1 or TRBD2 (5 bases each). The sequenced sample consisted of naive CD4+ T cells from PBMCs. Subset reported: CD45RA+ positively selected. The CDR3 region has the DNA TGTGCCAGCAGCCCCGTCGGGGCAAACACCGGGGAGCTGTTTTTT. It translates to CASSPVGANTGELFF.